A single sample gave rise to the 15 T cell receptor beta chains below, sequenced in a study of T-cell memory formation after mild COVID-19. TCRdb ran MiXCR on the 5' RACE reads and lists one entry per CDR3 protein. Of hundreds of thousands of distinct CDR3 sequences listed, 15% to 20% are singletons. Material for sequencing was PBMCs or a T cell subset sorted from them (not recorded which). The receptors derive from an adult woman who had mild COVID-19 (a few samples of this study predate the infection). Cell type and time point are not known.

This clonotype was counted only a few times. The V and J genes are TRBV7-3 and TRBJ2-2; TRBD2 matches 11 bases. After removal of 6 bases from V and 2 bases from J, the junction contained 11 bases not matched to a gene. Germline V gene sequence: CDR1 SGHTA, CDR2 FQGTGA. There are 18 residues in the CDR3. The DNA of the CDR3 is TGTGCCAGCAGTTTATCCCCTAGCGGGGGGCCTAACACCGGGGAGCTGTTTTTT. Protein sequence: CASSLSPSGGPNTGELFF. The variable domain in full, completed from reference TRBV7-3 and TRBJ2-2, reads GAGVSQTPSNKVTEKGKYVELRCDPISGHTALYWYRQSLGQGPEFLIYFQGTGAADDSGLPNDRFFAVRPEGSVSTLKIQRTERGDSAVYLCASSLSPSGGPNTGELFFGEGSRLTVL.

The rearrangement joins TRBV13 to TRBJ1-5; D uncertain. The CDR3 totals 15 residues. V lost 0 bases and J 7 bases, leaving 13 bases between the germline ends. From germline, CDR1 is PRHDT and CDR2 FYEKMQ (reference sequence). The CDR3: CASSLGWRARQPQHF. The DNA of the CDR3 is TGTGCCAGCAGCTTAGGGTGGAGGGCCAGGCAGCCCCAGCATTTT.

This clonotype was seen only a few times. This chain links TRBV3-1 with TRBJ1-1, with TRBD1 as a possible D gene (5 bases). Per germline, CDR1 LGHDT and CDR2 YNNKEL (reference sequence). The CDR3 sequence is 14 residues long. Trimming removed 1 base from V and 5 bases from J, with 11 bases in between. The CDR3: CASSQAGGRTEAFF. The CDR3 nucleotides are TGTGCCAGCAGCCAAGCTGGGGGGAGGACTGAAGCTTTCTTT.

The gene calls are TRBV5-4 and TRBJ2-7, with TRBD2 matching over 10 bases. V dropped 7 bases and J dropped 7; count of bases not matched to a gene: 14. This CDR3 spans 15 amino acids. CDR1 and CDR2 (germline): SGHNT, YYREEE (reference sequence). The CDR3 nucleotides are TGTGCCAGCCATCTCGTCCTAGCGGGAGCTAAAGAGCAGTACTTC. Protein product: CASHLVLAGAKEQYF.

This clonotype was seen many times. This chain links TRBV20-1 with TRBJ2-3, with 11 bases that match TRBD2. CDR3 length: 16 amino acids. The germline CDR1 and CDR2 sequences are DFQATT and SNEGSKA (reference sequence). After removal of 1 base from V and 4 bases from J, the junction contained 7 bases not matched to a gene. This chain's CDR3 is CSARVLSGRAPDTQYF. The CDR3 nucleotides read TGCAGTGCTAGAGTCCTTAGCGGGAGGGCCCCAGATACGCAGTATTTT.

The rearrangement joins TRBV21-1 to TRBJ1-6; the table calls TRBD1, which could not be checked here. TRBV21-1 is a pseudogene. The CDR3 sequence is 14 residues long. CDR3 region: CASSKQGVGSPLHF. DNA of the CDR3: TGTGCCAGCAGCAAACAGGGCGTTGGTTCACCCCTCCACTTT.

The gene calls are TRBV7-3 and TRBJ2-2; no clear D gene. Trimming removed 6 bases at V and 0 bases at J, with 8 bases between. CDR1 SGHTA and CDR2 FQGTGA come from the germline V gene. The CDR3 has 14 residues. DNA of the CDR3: TGTGCCAGCAGATATGCCTCGAACACCGGGGAGCTGTTTTTT. It encodes CASRYASNTGELFF.

This chain uses TRBV9 with TRBJ1-2; the D gene is possibly TRBD1 (6 bases). CDR1 is SGDLS and CDR2 is YYNGEE in the germline V gene. The CDR3 contains 14 residues. The V end lost 4 bases, the J end lost 4 bases, and 14 bases lay between the germline ends. CDR3 nucleotide sequence: TGTGCCAGCAGCCCCGAGGGGGACGGCTATGGCTACACCTTC. It specifies CASSPEGDGYGYTF. The full variable domain, its missing parts supplied by reference TRBV9 and TRBJ1-2, is DSGVTQTPKHLITATGQRVTLRCSPRSGDLSVYWYQQSLDQGLQFLIQYYNGEERAKGNILERFSAQQFPDLHSELNLSSLELGDSALYFCASSPEGDGYGYTFGSGTRLTVV.

In its sample, this clonotype was seen a few times. This chain connects TRBV27 to TRBJ2-1, with D tentatively TRBD1 or TRBD2 (6 bases each). The CDR3 sequence is 15 residues long. The germline V gene encodes CDR1 MNHEY and CDR2 SMNVEV (reference sequence). Deletions cut 8 bases from V and 0 bases from J, with 14 bases between. CDR3 in DNA: TGTGCCAGCGGTGAGGGGGGCAGCTCCTACAATGAGCAGTTCTTC. This sequence encodes CASGEGGSSYNEQFF.

Only a few counts were recorded for this clonotype. This chain connects TRBV4-1 to TRBJ1-1, with D hard to call. Trimming stripped 1 base from V and 8 bases from J, with 8 bases between. There are 12 residues in the CDR3. Germline loops: CDR1 MGHRA, CDR2 YSYEKL. CDR3 amino acids: CASSQGTNEAFF. The DNA of the CDR3 is TGCGCCAGCAGCCAAGGGACTAACGAAGCTTTCTTT.

The chain employs TRBV3-1 and TRBJ2-7, with 9 bases lining up with TRBD1. J was trimmed by 8 bases and V by 2 bases; bases with no gene match: 10. The CDR3 totals 15 residues. Germline values: CDR1 LGHDT, CDR2 YNNKEL (reference sequence). The CDR3 DNA is TGTGCCAGCAGCCAAACGGGGACAGGGAATATCAAGCAGTACTTC. This translates into CASSQTGTGNIKQYF.

This clonotype showed up many times. V and J are TRBV7-8 and TRBJ2-7; D is possibly TRBD1 (6 bases). Germline V gene sequence: CDR1 SGHVS, CDR2 FQNEAQ. This CDR3 contains 13 residues. V lost 2 bases, J lost 4 bases, and 9 bases lay in between. The CDR3 nucleotides read TGTGCCAGCAGCTTAAGGACAGCTTACGAGCAGTACTTC. This codes for CASSLRTAYEQYF.

This clonotype turned up a few times. The chain recombines TRBV29-1 with TRBJ2-3; no clear D gene. Trimming cost V 2 bases and J 8 bases, with 14 bases left between them. The CDR3 is 13 residues long. Germline lookup yields CDR1 SQVTM and CDR2 ANQGSEA. CDR3 amino acids: CSVESGAATTQYF. CDR3 DNA: TGCAGCGTTGAATCTGGTGCCGCCACTACGCAGTATTTT.

This clonotype was recorded a few times. This chain connects TRBV12-3 or TRBV12-4 to TRBJ1-2, with D unresolved. Trimming pared 5 bases from V and 5 bases from J, leaving 12 bases between. The CDR3 is 13 amino acids. DNA of the CDR3: TGTGCCAGCAGTAACATCGCTGGGTATGGCTACACCTTC. Translated, it gives CASSNIAGYGYTF.

V usage is TRBV7-9 and J usage is TRBJ1-1; 10 positions agree with TRBD1. The germline V gene has CDR1 SEHNR and CDR2 FQNEAQ (reference sequence). The CDR3 sequence is 15 residues long. With V trimmed by 1 base and J by 6 bases, 5 bases remained unmatched. Here the CDR3 reads CASSLEGTGDAEAFF. The DNA for the CDR3 is TGTGCCAGCAGCTTAGAGGGGACAGGGGACGCTGAAGCTTTCTTT.